The 27 T cell receptor beta chains reported below all come from one sample, sequenced in a study of blood T cell repertoires in COVID-19. TCRdb's copy holds only in-frame clones and misses some; the assay was immunoSEQ multiplex PCR. Among hundreds of thousands of clones listed, 85% to 90% were seen once. Specimen: peripheral blood. These receptor sequences come from a woman in her fifties or sixties with COVID-19, enrolled during active disease.

The rearrangement links TRBV19 to TRBJ2-1; perhaps TRBD1 as D (6 bases). Germline CDR1 reads LNHDA; CDR2 reads SQIVND (reference sequence). The V gene lost 5 bases and the J gene lost 4 bases, with 9 bases spanning the gap. The CDR3 contains 13 residues. CDR3 bases: TGTGCCAGTAGTGACAGGCTTTACAATGAGCAGTTCTTC. Protein sequence: CASSDRLYNEQFF. The full variable domain, completed using reference TRBV19 and TRBJ2-1, is DGGITQSPKYLFRKEGQNVTLSCEQNLNHDAMYWYRQDPGQGLRLIYYSQIVNDFQKGDIAEGYSVSREKKESFPLTVTSAQKNPTAFYLCASSDRLYNEQFFGPGTRLTVL.

The rearrangement joins TRBV7-9 to TRBJ1-1, with 10 bases identical to TRBD1. With V trimmed by 4 bases and J by 4 bases, 12 bases remained unmatched. The CDR3 sequence is 17 residues long. Per germline, CDR1 SEHNR and CDR2 FQNEAQ (reference sequence). The CDR3 DNA reads TGTGCCAGCAGCTCACCGTCCCGGGACAGGGGAAGCACTGAAGCTTTCTTT. Translating gives CASSSPSRDRGSTEAFF.

The V call is TRBV5-6, the J call TRBJ2-1; possible D gene TRBD1, 5 bases. CDR1 is SGHDT, CDR2 YYEEEE, per germline. The CDR3 extends over 14 amino acids. Trimming removed 0 bases from V and 9 bases from J, with 13 bases in between. This chain's CDR3 is CASSLGNRLGEQFF. Here the CDR3 DNA reads TGTGCCAGCAGCTTGGGTAACAGGTTGGGTGAGCAGTTCTTC.

J is TRBJ2-7 and V is TRBV12-3 or TRBV12-4; 7 bases are a match to TRBD1. CDR3 length: 13 residues. V lost 3 bases, J lost 2 bases, and 1 base stayed unmatched. CDR3 region: CASSLGQTYEQYF. CDR3 bases: TGTGCCAGCAGTTTGGGACAGACCTACGAGCAGTACTTC.

The chain links TRBV19 to TRBJ1-5; 7 nucleotides align to TRBD1. From germline, CDR1 is LNHDA and CDR2 SQIVND (reference sequence). The CDR3 spans 15 residues. V lost 7 bases and J lost 2; bases outside the gene matches: 8. CDR3: CASTRDSMGNQPQHF. The CDR3 coding sequence is TGTGCCAGTACCCGGGACAGCATGGGCAATCAGCCCCAGCATTTT.

This chain connects TRBV4-2 to TRBJ1-1; maybe TRBD1 (6 bases). Germline V gives CDR1 LGHNA, CDR2 YNFKEQ. The ends were cut back, 4 bases at V and 2 bases at J, with 14 bases in the middle. The CDR3 consists of 15 residues. DNA of the CDR3: TGTGCCAGCAGCCTTCGGGACATGAGTAACACTGAAGCTTTCTTT. Encoded protein: CASSLRDMSNTEAFF.

The chain couples TRBV23-1 to TRBJ1-4; 12 bases fit TRBD1. TRBV23-1 is assigned to the ORF class and has an uncertain function. This CDR3 spans 17 amino acids. J lost 4 bases, V lost 3 bases, and 6 bases had no gene match. CDR3 protein: CASSQGQGAHLNEKLFF. The CDR3 region has the DNA TGCGCCAGCAGTCAGGGACAGGGGGCTCACCTTAATGAAAAACTGTTTTTT.

The chain recombines TRBV18 with TRBJ1-3; 9 nucleotides line up with TRBD1. The length of the CDR3 is 18 residues. CDR1 is KGHSH and CDR2 is LQKENI in the germline V gene. V lost 2 bases and J lost 0; bases outside the gene matches: 8. The CDR3: CASSPSGQGDFSGNTIYF. Written as DNA, the CDR3 is TGTGCCAGCTCACCATCGGGACAGGGAGACTTCTCTGGAAACACCATATATTTT.

V is TRBV24-1 and J is TRBJ2-3, with a weak D call TRBD1 (5 bases). The CDR3 has 15 residues. The V and J ends lost 4 bases and 1 base respectively, with 11 bases between them. Germline values: CDR1 KGHDR, CDR2 SFDVKD. CDR3: CATSEPGAGTDTQYF. As DNA, the CDR3 is TGTGCCACCAGTGAGCCTGGGGCGGGCACAGATACGCAGTATTTT.

The chain recombines TRBV6-1 with TRBJ1-5; 8 nucleotides match TRBD1. V was clipped by 8 bases and J by 6 bases; unmatched bases: 9. The CDR3 spans 14 residues. Germline loops: CDR1 MNHNS, CDR2 SASEGT. CDR3 in amino acids: CASVKQGVRQPQHF. The CDR3 nucleotides read TGTGCCAGCGTTAAACAGGGGGTTCGTCAGCCCCAGCATTTT.

V usage is TRBV3-1 (or the pseudogene TRBV3-2) and J usage is TRBJ2-1, with 10 bases matching TRBD2. Unmatched junction bases numbered 16, after V lost 6 bases and J lost 5 bases. This CDR3 region has 18 residues. CDR1 LGHDT and CDR2 YNNKEL come from the germline V gene (reference sequence). CDR3 amino acids: CASSPLFSWTSGNNEQFF. The CDR3 DNA sequence: TGTGCCAGCAGTCCGTTATTTAGTTGGACTAGCGGTAACAATGAGCAGTTCTTC.

This chain connects TRBV19 to TRBJ2-6; TRBD2 is a possible D gene (5 bases). The CDR3 loop spans 15 amino acids. Germline V gene data show CDR1 as LNHDA and CDR2 as SQIVND (reference sequence). V lost 4 bases, J lost 2 bases, and 9 bases lay in between. CDR3 loop: CASSSEGTGANVLTF. The CDR3 region has the DNA TGTGCCAGTAGTAGTGAGGGAACTGGGGCCAACGTCCTGACTTTC. Supplemented by reference TRBV19 and TRBJ2-6, the full variable domain reads DGGITQSPKYLFRKEGQNVTLSCEQNLNHDAMYWYRQDPGQGLRLIYYSQIVNDFQKGDIAEGYSVSREKKESFPLTVTSAQKNPTAFYLCASSSEGTGANVLTFGAGSRLTVL.

The chain recombines TRBV11-2 with TRBJ2-2, with 10 nucleotides matching TRBD2. The CDR3 contains 16 residues. Unmatched junction bases numbered 3, after V lost 3 bases and J lost 2 bases. The germline CDR1 and CDR2 sequences are SGHAT and FQNNGV. CDR3 in amino acids: CASSFRTSGNTGELFF. The CDR3 region has the DNA TGTGCCAGCAGCTTCCGGACTAGCGGTAACACCGGGGAGCTGTTTTTT.

The rearrangement uses TRBV13 and TRBJ2-1; D possibly corresponds to TRBD2 (5 bases). Germline V gives CDR1 PRHDT, CDR2 FYEKMQ (reference sequence). Trimming removed 1 base from V and 5 bases from J, with 6 bases in between. This CDR3 contains 13 residues. The CDR3 reads CASSLAGNNEQFF. CDR3 nucleotides: TGTGCCAGCAGCTTAGCGGGAAACAATGAGCAGTTCTTC.

The chain joins TRBV4-2 to TRBJ2-7, with 8 bases lining up with TRBD2. Germline V gives CDR1 LGHNA, CDR2 YNFKEQ. V lost 4 bases, J lost 3 bases, and 8 bases stayed unmatched. This CDR3 has 15 amino acids. This CDR3 reads CASSPRVAGIYEQYF. DNA for the CDR3: TGTGCCAGCAGCCCCCGAGTAGCGGGGATCTACGAGCAGTACTTC.

V gene TRBV5-4 combines with J gene TRBJ2-2; TRBD1 matches at 7 bases. The ends lost 2 bases at V and 4 bases at J; junction bases unmatched: 5. Germline CDR1 is SGHNT and CDR2 is YYREEE (reference sequence). The CDR3 extends over 15 amino acids. The DNA of the CDR3 is TGTGCCAGCAGCTTAGTAGGGGGCGGCACCGGGGAGCTGTTTTTT. Amino acid sequence: CASSLVGGGTGELFF.

This chain links TRBV10-1 with TRBJ1-2, with TRBD1 matching over 12 bases. Germline values: CDR1 WNHNN, CDR2 SYGVQD (reference sequence). The J segment lost 2 bases and the V segment lost 6 bases, leaving 7 bases of the junction unmatched. This CDR3 contains 16 residues. Here the CDR3 DNA reads TGCGCCAGCAGGAGGGGACAGGGGGCGGGAAACTATGGCTACACCTTC. Translation: CASRRGQGAGNYGYTF.

This clone was observed once. The V and J genes are TRBV19 and TRBJ2-1; D unclear. V dropped 4 bases and J dropped 4 bases, with 2 bases sitting between them. From germline, CDR1 is LNHDA and CDR2 SQIVND (reference sequence). The CDR3 sequence is 11 residues long. DNA for the CDR3: TGTGCCAGTAGTACGTACAATGAGCAGTTCTTC. Encoded protein: CASSTYNEQFF.

The chain is built from TRBV5-4 and TRBJ1-2; TRBD1 aligns across 8 bases. Germline lookup yields CDR1 SGHNT and CDR2 YYREEE (reference sequence). Trimming removed 5 bases from V and 2 bases from J; junction bases left unmatched: 8. CDR3 size: 15 residues. The CDR3 sequence is CASSGVDRGNYGYTF. CDR3 sequence (DNA): TGTGCCAGCAGTGGGGTAGACAGGGGCAACTATGGCTACACCTTC.

The chain couples TRBV27 to TRBJ1-6, with 7 bases aligning to TRBD1. Germline V gene lookup returns CDR1 MNHEY and CDR2 SMNVEV (reference sequence). The CDR3 sequence is 16 residues long. The trim removed 6 bases at V and 7 bases at J, leaving 12 bases unmatched. The CDR3 loop reads CASSRWGQTRNSPLHF. The CDR3 region has the DNA TGTGCCAGCAGCCGATGGGGACAGACAAGGAATTCACCCCTCCACTTT.

This chain connects TRBV15 to TRBJ1-6, with D possibly being TRBD1 (6 bases). The germline V gene has CDR1 LNHNV and CDR2 YYDKDF (reference sequence). The V end was cut by 2 bases, the J end by 8 bases, with 13 bases between. This CDR3 is built from 15 residues. CDR3 nucleotide sequence: TGTGCCACCAGCAGAACGCCGACAGGTCATTCACCCCTCCACTTT. Protein product: CATSRTPTGHSPLHF.

The chain has TRBV10-3 and TRBJ2-1, with a weak D call TRBD2 (6 bases). Germline CDR1 reads ENHRY; CDR2 reads SYGVKD. The CDR3 contains 13 residues. V lost 10 bases and J 10 bases, leaving 20 bases between the germline ends. The CDR3: CATARSGDSEQFF. CDR3 sequence (DNA): TGTGCCACCGCCCGATCGGGAGACTCAGAGCAGTTCTTC.

The chain combines TRBV29-1 with TRBJ2-3; D is possibly TRBD2 (6 bases). Trimming cost V 7 bases and J 1 base, with 15 bases left between them. The CDR3 runs 14 residues. CDR1 and CDR2 (germline): SQVTM, ANQGSEA. DNA of the CDR3: TGCAGCGCCTATAGCGGACAAGGCACAGATACGCAGTATTTT. Protein product: CSAYSGQGTDTQYF.

This clone showed up just a few times. This chain uses TRBV7-3 with TRBJ1-2; 9 bases line up with TRBD1. This CDR3 contains 17 residues. Germline V gene sequence: CDR1 SGHTA, CDR2 FQGTGA. Losses at the gene ends were 4 bases for V and 7 bases for J; bases not matched to a gene: 16. The CDR3 nucleotides are TGTGCCAGCAGCTCCACCCCTCCCGGGACAGGGTCCACTGGCTACACCTTC. This gives the protein CASSSTPPGTGSTGYTF.

Only a few counts were recorded for this clone. The V and J genes are TRBV5-6 and TRBJ2-7; 10 nucleotides align to TRBD1. The CDR3 is made up of 15 amino acids. Germline lookup yields CDR1 SGHDT and CDR2 YYEEEE. V trimming: 0 bases; J trimming: 3 bases; junction bases outside the gene matches: 3. CDR3 sequence (DNA): TGTGCCAGCAGCTTGGCCGGGACAGGGGTCTACGAGCAGTACTTC. It is translated as CASSLAGTGVYEQYF.

The rearrangement joins TRBV15 to TRBJ1-1, with a weak D call TRBD1 (6 bases). V was shortened by 5 bases and J by 7 bases, with 11 bases between the two germline ends. CDR1 is LNHNV, CDR2 YYDKDF, per germline (reference sequence). The CDR3 is 12 amino acids. This chain's CDR3 is CATSRGAFEAFF. The CDR3 bases are TGTGCCACCAGCCGGGGGGCTTTTGAAGCTTTCTTT.

This chain links TRBV24-1 with TRBJ2-1; D gene unclear. Germline loops: CDR1 KGHDR, CDR2 SFDVKD. Between the trimmed V and J ends, which lost 3 bases and 5 bases, there was a span of 13 bases. This CDR3 has 15 residues. The CDR3 protein is CATSDTSSRNNEQFF. The CDR3, as DNA: TGTGCCACCAGTGATACCAGCTCTAGGAACAATGAGCAGTTCTTC.